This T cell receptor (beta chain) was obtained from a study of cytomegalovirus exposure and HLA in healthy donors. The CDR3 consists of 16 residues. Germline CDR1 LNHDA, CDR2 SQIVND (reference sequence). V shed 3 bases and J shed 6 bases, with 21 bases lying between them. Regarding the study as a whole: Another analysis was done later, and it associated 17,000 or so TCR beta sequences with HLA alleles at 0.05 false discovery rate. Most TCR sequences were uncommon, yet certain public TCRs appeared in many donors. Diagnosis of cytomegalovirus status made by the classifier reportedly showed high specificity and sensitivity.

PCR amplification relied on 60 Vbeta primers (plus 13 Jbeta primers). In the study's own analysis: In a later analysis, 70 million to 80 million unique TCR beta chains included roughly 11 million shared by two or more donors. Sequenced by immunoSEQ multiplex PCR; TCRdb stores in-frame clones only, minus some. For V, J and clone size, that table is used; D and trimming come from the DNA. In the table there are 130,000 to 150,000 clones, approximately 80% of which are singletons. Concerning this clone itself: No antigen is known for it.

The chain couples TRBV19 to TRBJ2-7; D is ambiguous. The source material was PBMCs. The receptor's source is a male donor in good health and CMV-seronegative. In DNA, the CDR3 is TGTGCCAGTAGTATGCCCGGCGGATTGCGACTCTCCGAGCAGTACTTC. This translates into CASSMPGGLRLSEQYF.